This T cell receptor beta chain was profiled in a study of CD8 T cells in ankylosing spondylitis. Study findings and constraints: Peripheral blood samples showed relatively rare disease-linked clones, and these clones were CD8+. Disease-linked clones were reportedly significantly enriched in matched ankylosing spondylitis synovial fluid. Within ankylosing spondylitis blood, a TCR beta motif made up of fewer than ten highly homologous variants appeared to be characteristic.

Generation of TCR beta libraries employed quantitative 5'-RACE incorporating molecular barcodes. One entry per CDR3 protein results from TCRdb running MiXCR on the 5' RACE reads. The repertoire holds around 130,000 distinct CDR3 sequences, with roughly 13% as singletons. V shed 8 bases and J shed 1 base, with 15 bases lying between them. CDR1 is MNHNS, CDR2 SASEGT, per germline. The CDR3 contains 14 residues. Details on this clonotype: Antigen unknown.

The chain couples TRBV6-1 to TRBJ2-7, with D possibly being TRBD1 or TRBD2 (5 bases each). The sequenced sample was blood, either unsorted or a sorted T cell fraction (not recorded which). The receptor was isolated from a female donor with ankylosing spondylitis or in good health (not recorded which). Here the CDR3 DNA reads TGTGCCAGCGGGAGTGGGGGATTTTCCTACGAGCAGTACTTC. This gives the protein CASGSGGFSYEQYF.